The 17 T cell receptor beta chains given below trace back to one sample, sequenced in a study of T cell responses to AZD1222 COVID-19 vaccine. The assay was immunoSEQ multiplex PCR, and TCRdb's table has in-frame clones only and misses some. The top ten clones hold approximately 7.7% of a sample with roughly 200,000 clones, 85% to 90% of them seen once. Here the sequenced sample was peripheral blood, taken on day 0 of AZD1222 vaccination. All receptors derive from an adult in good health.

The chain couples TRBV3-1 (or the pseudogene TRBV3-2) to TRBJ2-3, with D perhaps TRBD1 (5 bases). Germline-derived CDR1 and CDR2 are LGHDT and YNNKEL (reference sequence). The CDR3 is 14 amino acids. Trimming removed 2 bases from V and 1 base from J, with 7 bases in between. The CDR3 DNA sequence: TGTGCCAGCAGCCAATCCAGGGGCACAGATACGCAGTATTTT. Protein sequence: CASSQSRGTDTQYF.

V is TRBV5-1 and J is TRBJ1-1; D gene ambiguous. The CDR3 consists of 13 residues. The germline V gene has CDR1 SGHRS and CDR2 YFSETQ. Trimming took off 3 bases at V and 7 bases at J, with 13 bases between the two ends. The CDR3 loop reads CASSWARHLEAFF. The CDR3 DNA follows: TGCGCCAGCAGCTGGGCAAGACACCTTGAAGCTTTCTTT.

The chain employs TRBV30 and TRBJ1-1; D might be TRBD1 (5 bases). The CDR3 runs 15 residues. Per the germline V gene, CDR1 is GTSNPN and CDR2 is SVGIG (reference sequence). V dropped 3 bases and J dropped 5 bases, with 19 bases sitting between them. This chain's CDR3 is CAWSSGRARVTEAFF. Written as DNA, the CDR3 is TGTGCCTGGAGCTCCGGCAGGGCCAGGGTTACTGAAGCTTTCTTT.

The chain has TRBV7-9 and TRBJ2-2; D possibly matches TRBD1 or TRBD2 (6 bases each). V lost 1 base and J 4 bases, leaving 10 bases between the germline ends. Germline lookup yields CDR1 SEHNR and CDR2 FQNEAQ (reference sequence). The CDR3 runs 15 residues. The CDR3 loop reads CASSLGGGSTGELFF. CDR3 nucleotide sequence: TGTGCCAGCAGCTTAGGAGGGGGGAGCACCGGGGAGCTGTTTTTT.

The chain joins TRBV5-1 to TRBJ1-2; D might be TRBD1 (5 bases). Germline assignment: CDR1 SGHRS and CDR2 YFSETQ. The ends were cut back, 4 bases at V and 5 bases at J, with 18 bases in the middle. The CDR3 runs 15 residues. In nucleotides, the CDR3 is TGCGCCAGCAGCCCGGTAGGGGCCGAGGAATATGGCTACACCTTC. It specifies CASSPVGAEEYGYTF.

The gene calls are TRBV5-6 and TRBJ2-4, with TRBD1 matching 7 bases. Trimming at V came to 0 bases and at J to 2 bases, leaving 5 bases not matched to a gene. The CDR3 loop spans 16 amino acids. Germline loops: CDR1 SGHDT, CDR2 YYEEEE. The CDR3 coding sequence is TGTGCCAGCAGCTTGGGCGCCAGGGGGTCCAAAAACATTCAGTACTTC. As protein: CASSLGARGSKNIQYF.

The CDR3 DNA is TGTGCCACCCGGACAAGGCGTTCAGCTTTCTTT. This codes for CATRTRRSAFF. The genes are TRBV2 and TRBJ1-1, with TRBD1 as a possible D gene (5 bases). CDR1 and CDR2 (germline): SNHLY, FYNNEI. CDR3 length: 11 residues. V dropped 10 bases and J dropped 10 bases, with 16 bases sitting between them. Looking up the rest from reference TRBV2 and TRBJ1-1 gives the full variable domain: EPEVTQTPSHQVTQMGQEVILRCVPISNHLYFYWYRQILGQKVEFLVSFYNNEISEKSEIFDDQFSVERPDGSNFTLKIRSTKLEDSAMYFCATRTRRSAFFGQGTRLTVV.

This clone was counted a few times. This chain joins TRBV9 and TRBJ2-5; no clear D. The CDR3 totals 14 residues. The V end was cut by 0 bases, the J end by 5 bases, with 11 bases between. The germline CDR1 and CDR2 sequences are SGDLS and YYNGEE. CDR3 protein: CASSVGSIGETQYF. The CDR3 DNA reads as TGTGCCAGCAGCGTAGGTTCAATCGGGGAGACCCAGTACTTC.

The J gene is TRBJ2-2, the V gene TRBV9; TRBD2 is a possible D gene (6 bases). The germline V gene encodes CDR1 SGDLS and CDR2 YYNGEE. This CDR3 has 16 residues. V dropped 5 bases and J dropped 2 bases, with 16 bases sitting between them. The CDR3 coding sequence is TGTGCCAGCAGTGAACAGTGGACTATAAACACCGGGGAGCTGTTTTTT. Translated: CASSEQWTINTGELFF. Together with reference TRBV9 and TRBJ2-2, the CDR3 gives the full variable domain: DSGVTQTPKHLITATGQRVTLRCSPRSGDLSVYWYQQSLDQGLQFLIQYYNGEERAKGNILERFSAQQFPDLHSELNLSSLELGDSALYFCASSEQWTINTGELFFGEGSRLTVL.

CDR3 protein: CASSPGGGRFEAFF. CDR3 nucleotide sequence: TGTGCCAGCAGCCCAGGGGGCGGCCGTTTCGAAGCTTTCTTT. The chain couples TRBV14 to TRBJ1-1, with 8 bases matching TRBD1. Germline CDR1 is SGHDN and CDR2 is FVKESK. This CDR3 has 14 residues. V lost 4 bases to trimming and J lost 8 bases; unmatched junction nucleotides: 9.

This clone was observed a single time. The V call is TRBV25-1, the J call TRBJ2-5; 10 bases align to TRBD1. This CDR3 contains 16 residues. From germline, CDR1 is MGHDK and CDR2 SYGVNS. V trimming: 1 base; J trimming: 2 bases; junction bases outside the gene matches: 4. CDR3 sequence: CASSEWGDRGQETQYF. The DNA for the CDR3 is TGTGCCAGCAGTGAATGGGGGGACAGGGGTCAAGAGACCCAGTACTTC.

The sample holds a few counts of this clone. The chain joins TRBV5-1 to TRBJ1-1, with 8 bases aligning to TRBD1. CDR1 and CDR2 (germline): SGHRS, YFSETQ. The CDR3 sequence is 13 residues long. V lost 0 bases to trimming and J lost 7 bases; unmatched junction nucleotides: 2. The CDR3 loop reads CASSLDRGIEAFF. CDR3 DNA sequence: TGCGCCAGCAGCTTGGACAGGGGGATTGAAGCTTTCTTT.

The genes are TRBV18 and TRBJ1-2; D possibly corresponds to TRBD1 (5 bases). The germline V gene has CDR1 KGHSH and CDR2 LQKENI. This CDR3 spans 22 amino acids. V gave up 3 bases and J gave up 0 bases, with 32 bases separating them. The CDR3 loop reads CASSPPLGGVSGRKLSNYGYTF. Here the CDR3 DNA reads TGTGCCAGCTCACCCCCCCTAGGAGGGGTTAGCGGTCGGAAACTATCTAACTATGGCTACACCTTC.

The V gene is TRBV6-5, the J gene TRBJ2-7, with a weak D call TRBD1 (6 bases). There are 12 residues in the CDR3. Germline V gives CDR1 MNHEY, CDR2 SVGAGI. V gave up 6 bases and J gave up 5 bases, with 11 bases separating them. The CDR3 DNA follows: TGTGCCAGCAGCGGACAGTTTCACGAGCAGTACTTC. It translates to CASSGQFHEQYF.

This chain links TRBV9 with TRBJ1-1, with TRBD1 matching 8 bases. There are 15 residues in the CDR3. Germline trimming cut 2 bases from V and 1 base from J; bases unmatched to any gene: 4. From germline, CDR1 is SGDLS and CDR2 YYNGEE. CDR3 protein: CASSVTGESNTEAFF. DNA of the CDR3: TGTGCCAGCAGCGTGACAGGGGAATCGAACACTGAAGCTTTCTTT.

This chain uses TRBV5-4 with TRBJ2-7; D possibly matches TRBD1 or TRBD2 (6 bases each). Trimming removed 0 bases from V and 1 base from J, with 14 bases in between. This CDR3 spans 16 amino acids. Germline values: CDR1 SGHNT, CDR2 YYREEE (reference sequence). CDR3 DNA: TGTGCCAGCAGCTTGGCGGGGGCAGGGGCTTCCTACGAGCAGTACTTC. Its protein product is CASSLAGAGASYEQYF.

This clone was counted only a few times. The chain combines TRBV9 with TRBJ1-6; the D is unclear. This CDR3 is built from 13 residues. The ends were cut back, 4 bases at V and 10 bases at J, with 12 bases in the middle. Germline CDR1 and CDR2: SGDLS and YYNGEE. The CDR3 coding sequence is TGTGCCAGCAGCCCACCGGAGGGATCACCCCTCCACTTT. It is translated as CASSPPEGSPLHF. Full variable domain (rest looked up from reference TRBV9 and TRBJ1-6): DSGVTQTPKHLITATGQRVTLRCSPRSGDLSVYWYQQSLDQGLQFLIQYYNGEERAKGNILERFSAQQFPDLHSELNLSSLELGDSALYFCASSPPEGSPLHFGNGTRLTVT.